This T cell receptor beta chain was sequenced in a study of spatial heterogeneity in lung cancer. Overall study findings and caveats: Counts of expanded alpha and beta TCRs within tumors tracked the tumor nonsynonymous mutation count.

A word on this clonotype: What it recognizes is unknown.

Time point described: sample taken at primary tumor resection. TCRdb reanalysed the 5' RACE reads using MiXCR and keeps one entry per CDR3 protein. The data show about 6,900 distinct CDR3 sequences, approximately 6.3% seen once. Germline lookup yields CDR1 SQVTM and CDR2 ANQGSEA. Trimming left V 4 bases short and J 3 bases short, with 10 bases between. The CDR3 has 12 amino acids. The sequence derives from a male donor with early-stage non-small cell lung cancer. The chain employs TRBV29-1 and TRBJ2-7; D call uncertain. The sample was lung tumor tissue, taken at surgery. The CDR3 coding sequence is TGCAGCGTTGGGGTCCTGGGCTACGAGCAGTACTTC. Protein product: CSVGVLGYEQYF.